One and the same sample provided the 7 T cell receptor beta chains below, sequenced in a study of post-analysis software for immune sequencing data. General observations from the study: A handful of TRBV segments occurring more often in patients than controls included TRBV5-6, TRBV5-1 and TRBV20-1.

Carried by the TCR beta cDNA libraries were unique molecular identifiers. TCRdb ran MiXCR on the PCR reads and lists one entry per CDR3 protein. The profile shows more than 500,000 distinct CDR3 sequences, around a third of them singletons. These receptors have no known antigen. Sequencing was performed on blood. Receptors originate from a girl between 2 and 17 years old with multiple sclerosis.

This chain uses TRBV5-6 with TRBJ1-5; TRBD1 aligns across 7 bases. Germline V gene lookup returns CDR1 SGHDT and CDR2 YYEEEE. The CDR3 has 15 residues. After removal of 5 bases from V and 6 bases from J, the junction contained 11 bases not matched to a gene. CDR3 in DNA: TGTGCCAGCAGTTTTGGACAGGCAGGGGGTCAGCCCCAGCATTTT. Protein sequence: CASSFGQAGGQPQHF.

The chain uses TRBV7-3 and TRBJ2-1, with TRBD2 matching over 10 bases. Germline V gene data show CDR1 as SGHTA and CDR2 as FQGTGA. Trimming at V came to 3 bases and at J to 5 bases, leaving 4 bases not matched to a gene. CDR3 length: 15 residues. Here the CDR3 DNA reads TGTGCCAGCAGCTTTAGCGGGGGGTGGAACAATGAGCAGTTCTTC. Translated, it gives CASSFSGGWNNEQFF.

In this sample, this clonotype turned up a few times. The rearrangement links TRBV24-1 to TRBJ2-3; D is ambiguous. The germline V gene encodes CDR1 KGHDR and CDR2 SFDVKD. The length of the CDR3 is 16 residues. Between the trimmed V and J ends, which lost 7 bases and 1 base, there was a span of 17 bases. Written as DNA, the CDR3 is TGTGCCACCAGCCACCCAAGAACTCCGGGCACAGATACGCAGTATTTT. This encodes CATSHPRTPGTDTQYF.

This clonotype occurred a few times. The genes are TRBV15 and TRBJ2-5; unclear D gene. This CDR3 comprises 14 residues. Germline CDR1 and CDR2: LNHNV and YYDKDF (reference sequence). Trimming took 2 bases from V and 5 from J, leaving 12 bases between them. The CDR3 nucleotides read TGTGCCACCAGCAGAAAAAAAGGGCCGGAGACCCAGTACTTC. It translates to CATSRKKGPETQYF.

This CDR3 is CASSQDLQNFYGYTF. The CDR3 coding sequence is TGTGCCAGCAGCCAAGATCTACAGAACTTCTATGGCTACACCTTC. The J gene is TRBJ1-2, the V gene TRBV3-1; D is ambiguous. Germline V lookup: CDR1 LGHDT, CDR2 YNNKEL (reference sequence). The CDR3 extends over 15 amino acids. V was trimmed by 0 bases and J by 4 bases, leaving 12 bases between them.

This clonotype was counted only a few times. The rearrangement links TRBV9 to TRBJ2-5; TRBD2 aligns across 8 bases. V shed 3 bases, J shed 5 bases, and the junction held 9 bases outside the gene matches. Germline CDR1 is SGDLS and CDR2 is YYNGEE. The CDR3 runs to 15 residues. CDR3 residues: CASSARGEAAETQYF. The CDR3 DNA reads as TGTGCCAGCAGCGCGCGGGGGGAGGCTGCGGAGACCCAGTACTTC.

This clonotype has more than one count but fewer than ten. This chain joins TRBV4-1 and TRBJ2-4; 7 bases are shared with TRBD2. The J call may be wrong; the DNA end is better matched by TRBJ2-5. Looked up from germline, CDR1 is MGHRA and CDR2 is YSYEKL. The CDR3 is 14 amino acids. CDR3 in amino acids: CAPPPGGPQETQYF. The CDR3 DNA follows: TGCGCCCCCCCTCCGGGGGGACCCCAGGAGACCCAGTACTTC.